This entry concerns a single T cell receptor beta chain. In terms of age and location, participants ranged from about 18 to 89 years and lived in about 25 US areas. Authors' processing steps: Reference gene primer amplification yielded estimated nucleated cell counts. The assay was immunoSEQ multiplex PCR, and TCRdb's table has in-frame clones only and misses some. Clone size and the V and J calls come from that table; the DNA yielded D and trimming. The sample lists a few hundred thousand clones; less than 90% were seen once. Trimming shortened V by 6 bases and J by 9 bases, and 11 bases separated the two germline ends. CDR1 and CDR2 (germline): DFQATT, SNEGSKA (reference sequence). This CDR3 has 10 amino acids. The data originate from a study of blood T cell repertoires in COVID-19.

The sequence was collected from an older woman who had recovered from COVID-19. The V and J genes are TRBV20-1 and TRBJ1-2; no clear D. Sequencing was carried out using PBMCs or T cells enriched from blood (not recorded which). The CDR3 region is CSAPARSYTF. DNA for the CDR3: TGCAGTGCACCCGCCAGGAGCTACACCTTC.